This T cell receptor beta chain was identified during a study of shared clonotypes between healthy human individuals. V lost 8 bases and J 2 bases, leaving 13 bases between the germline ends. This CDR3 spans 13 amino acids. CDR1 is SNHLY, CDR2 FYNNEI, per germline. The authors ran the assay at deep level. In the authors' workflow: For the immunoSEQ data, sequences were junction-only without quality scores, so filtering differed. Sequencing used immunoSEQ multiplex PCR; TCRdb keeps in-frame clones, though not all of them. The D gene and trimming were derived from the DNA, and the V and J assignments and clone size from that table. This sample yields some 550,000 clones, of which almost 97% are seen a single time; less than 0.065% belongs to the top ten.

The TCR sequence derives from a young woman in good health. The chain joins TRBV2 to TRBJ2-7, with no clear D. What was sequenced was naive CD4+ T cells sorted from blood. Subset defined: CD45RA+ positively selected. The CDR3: CASVPRIPYEQYF. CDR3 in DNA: TGTGCCAGCGTACCCCGGATCCCCTACGAGCAGTACTTC.